This T cell receptor beta chain appears in the sequencing data of a study of T cells after yellow fever vaccination. Study context: The authors prepared low-cell-number fractions using SMART-Seq v4 Ultra Low Input.

In making TCR cDNA, 5'RACE template switching added a universal primer site and UMIs to it. TCRdb reanalysed the 5' RACE reads using MiXCR and keeps one entry per CDR3 protein. The sample consists of under 250,000 distinct CDR3 sequences, about 3% of them appearing once. Regarding the study as a whole: Highly abundant clonotypes carried over from the bulk population could end up in FACS-sorted repertoires as contaminants. When the response was secondary, it was weaker but reached its peak faster, day 5 versus 15.

A word on this clonotype: Its target is unknown.

This receptor was identified in a man younger than 30 who received the YFV17D yellow fever vaccine. The sequencing here drew on CD4+ T cells sorted from PBMCs, taken 10 days after the yellow fever booster vaccination.

The CDR3 coding sequence is TGCGCCAGCAGTGGAGGACAGGGGGGCAATTCACCCCTCCACTTT. Encoded protein: CASSGGQGGNSPLHF. The chain employs TRBV4-1 and TRBJ1-6; the match to TRBD1 covers 10 bases. Unmatched junction bases numbered 6, after V lost 6 bases and J lost 7 bases. This CDR3 comprises 15 residues. Looked up from germline, CDR1 is MGHRA and CDR2 is YSYEKL.